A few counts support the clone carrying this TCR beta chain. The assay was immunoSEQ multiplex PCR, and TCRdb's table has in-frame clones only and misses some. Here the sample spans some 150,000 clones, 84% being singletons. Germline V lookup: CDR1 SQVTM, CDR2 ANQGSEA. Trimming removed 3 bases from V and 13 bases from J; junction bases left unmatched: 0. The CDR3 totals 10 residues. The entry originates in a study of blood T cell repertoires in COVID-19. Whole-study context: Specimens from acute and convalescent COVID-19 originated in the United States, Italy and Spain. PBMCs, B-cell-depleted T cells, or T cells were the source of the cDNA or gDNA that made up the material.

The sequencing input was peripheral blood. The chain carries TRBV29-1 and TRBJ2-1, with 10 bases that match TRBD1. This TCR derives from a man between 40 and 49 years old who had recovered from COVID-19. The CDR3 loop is CSVETGGQFF. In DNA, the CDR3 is TGCAGCGTTGAGACAGGGGGCCAGTTCTTC.